The 20 T cell receptor beta chains reported below all come from one sample, sequenced in a study of OX40 agonist ivuxolimab in advanced cancers. The data were produced by immunoSEQ multiplex PCR, yet TCRdb's version contains in-frame clones alone and is incomplete. The table lists 60,000 to 80,000 clones, approximately 90% of them singletons. Sequenced material: CD4+ or CD8+ T cells sorted from blood, taken in a trial of the OX40 agonist ivuxolimab. Every receptor here comes from an adult with an advanced solid tumor such as melanoma, head and neck, liver or kidney cancer.

The chain is built from TRBV5-1 and TRBJ1-2; a possible D gene is TRBD1 (5 bases). Germline V gene lookup returns CDR1 SGHRS and CDR2 YFSETQ. This CDR3 contains 16 residues. The V end was cut by 5 bases, the J end by 4 bases, with 21 bases between. CDR3 sequence (DNA): TGCGCCAGCAGTAGGAGAAGAGTAGGGGATTCCTATGGCTACACCTTC. Amino acids: CASSRRRVGDSYGYTF.

The rearrangement joins TRBV18 to TRBJ2-5, with D uncertain. Trimming left V 2 bases short and J 7 bases short, with 11 bases between. This CDR3 comprises 13 residues. CDR1 KGHSH and CDR2 LQKENI come from the germline V gene. CDR3 in DNA: TGTGCCAGCTCACCATTGAAGGGCCCGACCCAGTACTTC. This sequence encodes CASSPLKGPTQYF.

The V and J genes are TRBV9 and TRBJ1-2, with 10 bases lining up with TRBD1. The germline V gene encodes CDR1 SGDLS and CDR2 YYNGEE. V lost 3 bases to trimming and J lost 3 bases; unmatched junction nucleotides: 5. There are 15 residues in the CDR3. CDR3 loop: CASSARQGADYGYTF. CDR3 nucleotide sequence: TGTGCCAGCAGCGCTAGACAGGGGGCAGACTATGGCTACACCTTC.

The chain uses TRBV27 and TRBJ2-6; D call uncertain. Germline values: CDR1 MNHEY, CDR2 SMNVEV (reference sequence). The V end was cut by 2 bases, the J end by 3 bases, with 2 bases between. The CDR3 is 13 residues long. The CDR3 loop is CASSLNGANVLTF. For the CDR3, the DNA is TGTGCCAGCAGTTTAAATGGGGCCAACGTCCTGACTTTC.

V gene TRBV27 combines with J gene TRBJ1-1, with 8 bases matching TRBD1. Germline V gene sequence: CDR1 MNHEY, CDR2 SMNVEV (reference sequence). The V and J ends lost 6 bases and 4 bases, in that order; junction bases with no gene match: 10. The CDR3 spans 15 residues. This CDR3 reads CASSSLGQGGTEAFF. The CDR3 nucleotides read TGTGCCAGCAGCTCACTTGGACAGGGCGGCACTGAAGCTTTCTTT.

The chain employs TRBV27 and TRBJ2-6; possible D gene TRBD2, 5 bases. CDR1 is MNHEY, CDR2 SMNVEV, per germline (reference sequence). Trimming cost V 3 bases and J 5 bases, with 17 bases left between them. The CDR3 loop spans 17 amino acids. In DNA, the CDR3 is TGTGCCAGCAGTTTCGAGCGGCTACAAAGTCGGGCCAACGTCCTGACTTTC. This translates into CASSFERLQSRANVLTF.

V is TRBV7-2 and J is TRBJ2-7; D uncertain. This CDR3 is built from 11 residues. CDR1 is SGHTA and CDR2 is FQGNSA in the germline V gene. The germline V and J ends were trimmed by 5 bases and 5 bases, with 7 bases remaining between them. Here the CDR3 DNA reads TGTGCCAGCAGCCTCGAAGACGAGCAGTACTTC. Translating it yields CASSLEDEQYF.

This rearrangement joins TRBV10-3 to TRBJ2-2, with D possibly TRBD2 on 5 matching bases. V was pared by 8 bases and J by 1 base, with 14 bases between. The germline V gene encodes CDR1 ENHRY and CDR2 SYGVKD. CDR3 length equals 15 residues. As DNA, the CDR3 is TGTGCCATCCCCCTTCGCGGGCGGAACACCGGGGAGCTGTTTTTT. Translating it yields CAIPLRGRNTGELFF.

This clone was seen once. V is TRBV30 and J is TRBJ1-5; 11 positions agree with TRBD1. V lost 5 bases and J lost 3; bases outside the gene matches: 15. CDR3 length equals 18 residues. In germline, CDR1 is GTSNPN, CDR2 SVGIG (reference sequence). This CDR3 is CAWGLGYGTGGNNQPQHF. The CDR3 DNA reads TGTGCCTGGGGCCTAGGTTACGGGACAGGGGGGAACAATCAGCCCCAGCATTTT. Full variable domain (remainder filled in from reference TRBV30 and TRBJ1-5): SQTIHQWPATLVQPVGSPLSLECTVEGTSNPNLYWYRQAAGRGLQLLFYSVGIGQISSEVPQNLSASRPQDRQFILSSKKLLLSDSGFYLCAWGLGYGTGGNNQPQHFGDGTRLSIL.

V usage is TRBV27 and J usage is TRBJ1-2, with TRBD1 as a possible D gene (6 bases). V lost 6 bases and J 4 bases, leaving 12 bases between the germline ends. The CDR3 loop spans 13 amino acids. Germline V gene data show CDR1 as MNHEY and CDR2 as SMNVEV (reference sequence). The CDR3 region is CASRGGQFYGYTF. The CDR3 DNA sequence: TGTGCCAGCAGGGGAGGACAGTTCTATGGCTACACCTTC.

The chain has TRBV6-5 and TRBJ1-1, with a tentative D call TRBD1 (5 bases). The V end was cut by 4 bases, the J end by 8 bases, with 14 bases between. This CDR3 region has 13 residues. CDR1 MNHEY and CDR2 SVGAGI come from the germline V gene. CDR3 DNA: TGTGCCAGCAGTTGGTCAGGGCTTGGAGAAGCTTTCTTT. Its protein product is CASSWSGLGEAFF.

The rearrangement uses TRBV29-1 and TRBJ2-3; no reliable D call. Per the germline V gene, CDR1 is SQVTM and CDR2 is ANQGSEA. Deletions cut 0 bases from V and 3 bases from J, with 7 bases between. The CDR3 runs to 13 residues. CDR3 residues: CSVEELGTDTQYF. CDR3 DNA sequence: TGCAGCGTTGAAGAGCTTGGTACAGATACGCAGTATTTT.

The chain employs TRBV12-5 and TRBJ1-1; the match to TRBD1 covers 8 bases. Trimming cost V 0 bases and J 1 base; bases outside gene matches: 4. CDR3 length: 16 residues. CDR1 LGHNT and CDR2 FRNRAP come from the germline V gene. Here the CDR3 reads CASGLVTGGGNTEAFF. The CDR3 nucleotides read TGTGCTAGTGGTTTGGTCACAGGGGGAGGGAACACTGAAGCTTTCTTT.

The J gene is TRBJ2-6, the V gene TRBV5-4; D perhaps matches TRBD2 (6 bases). Per germline, CDR1 SGHNT and CDR2 YYREEE (reference sequence). The CDR3 is 18 amino acids. V lost 4 bases to trimming and J lost 0 bases, with 17 bases between them. For the CDR3, the DNA is TGTGCCAGCAGCCCATTGGTCCTGGGGGGCTCTGGGGCCAACGTCCTGACTTTC. Translated: CASSPLVLGGSGANVLTF.

This chain links TRBV5-1 with TRBJ1-3; D gene unclear. The CDR3 runs 15 residues. Trimming removed 2 bases at V and 0 bases at J, with 9 bases between. Per the germline V gene, CDR1 is SGHRS and CDR2 is YFSETQ. CDR3 sequence (DNA): TGCGCCAGCAGCTTAAATTACCACTCTGGAAACACCATATATTTT. Translated: CASSLNYHSGNTIYF.

The genes are TRBV11-2 and TRBJ1-4; D is perhaps TRBD1 (5 bases). V was clipped by 0 bases and J by 3 bases, with 11 bases between them. Germline V CDR1 and CDR2: SGHAT, FQNNGV. The CDR3 is 16 amino acids. In DNA, the CDR3 is TGTGCCAGCAGCTTAGATCTGGGAGGGGCTAATGAAAAACTGTTTTTT. Residues: CASSLDLGGANEKLFF.

This clone was observed once. The chain combines TRBV18 with TRBJ1-3; D remains ambiguous. Germline CDR1 is KGHSH and CDR2 is LQKENI. The V and J ends lost 2 bases and 5 bases respectively, with 4 bases between them. The CDR3 runs 12 residues. The CDR3 reads CASSPDRNTIYF. The CDR3 DNA is TGTGCCAGCTCACCAGACAGAAACACCATATATTTT. Variable domain in full (rest from reference TRBV18 and TRBJ1-3): NAGVMQNPRHLVRRRGQEARLRCSPMKGHSHVYWYRQLPEEGLKFMVYLQKENIIDESGMPKERFSAEFPKEGPSILRIQQVVRGDSAAYFCASSPDRNTIYFGEGSWLTVV.

The V call is TRBV5-1, the J call TRBJ1-5; D remains unclear. Germline loops: CDR1 SGHRS, CDR2 YFSETQ. This CDR3 region has 14 residues. V shed 4 bases and J shed 0 bases, with 8 bases lying between them. The CDR3 nucleotides read TGCGCCAGCAGCCCAACAGCTAGCAATCAGCCCCAGCATTTT. Residues: CASSPTASNQPQHF.

The rearrangement links TRBV5-1 to TRBJ1-4, with D possibly matching TRBD1 (5 bases). Germline V gives CDR1 SGHRS, CDR2 YFSETQ. The CDR3 contains 16 residues. V was trimmed by 4 bases and J by 7 bases, leaving 20 bases between them. CDR3 loop: CASSVDSGTQGEKLFF. CDR3 DNA: TGCGCCAGCAGCGTGGATTCCGGGACCCAGGGTGAAAAACTGTTTTTT.

The rearrangement links TRBV5-1 to TRBJ2-7; 7 bases line up with TRBD1. This CDR3 comprises 15 residues. Trimming removed 0 bases from V and 4 bases from J; junction bases left unmatched: 7. Germline V gene lookup returns CDR1 SGHRS and CDR2 YFSETQ. The CDR3 sequence is CASSLGGQVPYEQYF. The CDR3 region has the DNA TGCGCCAGCAGCTTGGGAGGACAGGTCCCGTACGAGCAGTACTTC. Filled out from reference TRBV5-1 and TRBJ2-7, the complete variable domain reads KAGVTQTPRYLIKTRGQQVTLSCSPISGHRSVSWYQQTPGQGLQFLFEYFSETQRNKGNFPGRFSGRQFSNSRSEMNVSTLELGDSALYLCASSLGGQVPYEQYFGPGTRLTVT.